This T cell receptor beta chain originates from a study of T cell changes during pregnancy in multiple sclerosis. Assay: immunoSEQ multiplex PCR; the TCRdb copy retains only in-frame clones and omits some. The table lists about 92,000 clones, 92% of them singletons, with about 1.5% in the top ten. The length of the CDR3 is 13 residues. With V trimmed by 4 bases and J by 4 bases, 2 bases remained unmatched. In germline, CDR1 is SNHLY, CDR2 FYNNEI. The sequence was obtained from a female donor with multiple sclerosis, enrolled in a pregnancy study. The specimen comprised peripheral blood, sampled in the first trimester of pregnancy. The chain links TRBV2 to TRBJ2-3; TRBD1 matches at 7 bases. The CDR3 DNA is TGTGCCAGCAGTGGCCAGGGGGCAGATACGCAGTATTTT. It specifies CASSGQGADTQYF.